This T cell receptor beta chain was documented in a study of T cell responses to AZD1222 COVID-19 vaccine (dated by TCRdb to the early 2020s). A note on the overall study: A total of under 250 trial participants underwent TCR sequencing, of whom nearly 210 had received two doses of AZD1222 and approximately 25 had received two doses of the MenACWY control vaccine. Trial participants were enrolled by age into 18-55, 56-69 and 70-plus year subgroups, with around 150, 28 and 57 TCR-sequenced participants respectively.

The paper's findings and limits, for the study overall: Conclusions about previously exposed vaccinees are limited because only a handful of AZD1222 recipients were SARS-CoV-2 seropositive at baseline. A significant rise in spike-specific TCR breadth and depth was observed after two AZD1222 doses relative to day 0 and relative to MenACWY recipients. The vaccine-associated CD4 TCRs covered the entire spike protein, and the dominant responses fell in regions 160-218 and 743-854. In the small 56-69-year group, the increase in depth fell short of significance, most likely because of low power. Participants were mostly white British, with more females than males. The authors suggested clonal diversity may have been underestimated. Nearly half of unique spike-specific TCRs reportedly recognized epitopes outside regions mutated in the B.1.351 and B.1.1.7 variants. No day 14 peak-response samples were available, so repertoires were characterized only after the peak T cell response.

As for this clone: Its antigen specificity is not known. Per-nucleotide qualities are absent, and no much larger clonotype sits a single base away.

The time point label of this sample denotes: about 28 days (+/-7) after the second vaccine dose. The sample's treatment or condition, from its label and the paper: meningococcal conjugate vaccine given as trial control. Vaccinee samples came from UK trials COV001 and COV002, including a single-blind randomized controlled phase 2/3 trial of AZD1222 (ChAdOx1 nCoV-19) in healthy adults. Trial participant PBMC samples were collected at day 0 and day 28 after the second dose for TCRbeta chain sequencing. There are 12 amino acids in the CDR3, from cysteine to phenylalanine inclusive. The DNA shown is the 36-base CDR3, in frame from base 1. V drops 3 bases and J drops 8 bases, leaving 5 bases in between. The germline V gene gives CDR1 as KGHSH and CDR2 as LQKENI. The CDR3 regions of human TCRbeta chains were analyzed by immunosequencing. From the authors' description of their analysis: TCRs in the repertoires were matched against a reference library of SARS-CoV-2-specific TCRs that had been generated with the MIRA antigen-specificity platform. Breadth was defined as the fraction of unique TCRs that were SARS-CoV-2-associated, and depth was defined as the fraction of total T cells that were SARS-CoV-2-associated. Using the MIRA data, every spike-specific TCR was mapped to the spike region that the TCR reacted to and assigned to either a CD4 or a CD8 class. Log10-transformed breadth and depth values were compared by one-way ANOVA with Sidak's multiple comparisons tests. Entries here come from immuneACCESS through TCRdb and include only in-frame sequences with V and J called. Some clones fail to appear in such tables; in the studies checked, an unresolved V gene covers under half of the shortfall, and the cause of the remainder is unknown. D and trimming were read from the DNA, whereas the V and J calls and clone size are those reported in that table. For this sample the table gives approximately 150,000 clones, of which 70% to 90% were detected only once. The ten largest clones capture approximately 5.6% of the sample.

Here the chain combines TRBV18 and TRBJ1-6, with no confidently assigned D gene. The source is an adult who received the MenACWY meningococcal vaccine as a control. Sequences were derived from peripheral blood, sampled 28 days after the second dose of the MenACWY control vaccine. The DNA is as follows: TGTGCCAGCTCACCGAGGGATTCACCCCTCCACTTT. This is translated as CASSPRDSPLHF.